This is a list of T cell receptor beta chains from one sample in a study of T cell changes during pregnancy in multiple sclerosis. Sequenced by immunoSEQ multiplex PCR; TCRdb stores in-frame clones only, minus some. The sample has approximately 17,000 clones, 95% to 97% seen once. The starting material was peripheral blood, obtained in the third trimester of pregnancy. These receptors came from a female donor with multiple sclerosis, enrolled in a pregnancy study. The CDR3 runs from the conserved cysteine through the conserved F or W. The D gene is left open where the match is weak. Size is omitted from some rows. Given values are once, few, many or a class for expanded clones.

d_call,cdr3_length,j_call,clone_size,v_call,cdr3_nt,cdr3_aa
TRBD1,14,TRBJ1-2,NA,TRBV6-6,TGTGCCAGCAGGACAGGGGACATTAACTATGGCTACACCTTC,CASRTGDINYGYTF
NA,13,TRBJ2-7,NA,TRBV7-3,TGTGCCAGCAGCTTAAGACACAGGGCCGAGCAGTACTTC,CASSLRHRAEQYF
NA,14,TRBJ2-7,NA,TRBV9,TGTGCCAGCAGCGTTGCAGGGTCTCGGTACGAGCAGTACTTC,CASSVAGSRYEQYF
NA,16,TRBJ2-1,NA,TRBV7-2,TGTGCCAGCAGCTTAGAGGGGTCCAGCTCCTACAATGAGCAGTTCTTC,CASSLEGSSSYNEQFF
NA,14,TRBJ2-7,NA,TRBV11-3,TGTGCCAGCAGTCCGGGGGTGAACTACTACGAGCAGTACTTC,CASSPGVNYYEQYF
NA,17,TRBJ1-2,NA,TRBV5-1,TGCGCCAGCAGCTTGGATAGAGGGTTGGGAGCTAACTATGGCTACACCTTC,CASSLDRGLGANYGYTF
TRBD1,11,TRBJ2-3,NA,TRBV2,TGTGCCAGCAGTTGGGACAGGGTGAGGTATTTT,CASSWDRVRYF
NA,14,TRBJ2-7,NA,TRBV7-2,TGTGCCAGCAGGTGGACAGTAACCTCCTACGAGCAGTACTTC,CASRWTVTSYEQYF
NA,14,TRBJ1-1,NA,TRBV6-6,TGTGCCAGCAGTTACCCAGGGTTGATCACTGAAGCTTTCTTT,CASSYPGLITEAFF
TRBD2,18,TRBJ2-1,NA,TRBV7-8,TGTGCCAGCAGCCCTACCGGGACTAGCGGGACCAGATACAATGAGCAGTTCTTC,CASSPTGTSGTRYNEQFF
NA,14,TRBJ1-1,NA,TRBV25-1,TGTGCCAGCAGTGAAGGACACAGGGTCACTGAAGCTTTCTTT,CASSEGHRVTEAFF
TRBD2,14,TRBJ2-1,NA,TRBV6-5,TGTGCCAGCCGGACTAGCGGGACTTTTGGTGAGCAGTTCTTC,CASRTSGTFGEQFF
NA,13,TRBJ2-7,NA,TRBV14,TGTGCCAGCAGCCAACTCACAGGCCTCCGTTGGTACTTC,CASSQLTGLRWYF
NA,12,TRBJ1-1,NA,TRBV6-6,TGTGCCAGCACCAGCGGGAACACTGAAGCTTTCTTT,CASTSGNTEAFF
NA,16,TRBJ2-7,once,TRBV4-2,TGTGCCAGCAGCCAAGAACAGATGCGGGCCGGTTCGGAGCAGTACTTC,CASSQEQMRAGSEQYF
NA,14,TRBJ2-2,NA,TRBV9,TGTGCCAGCAGGGGGGGAACGAACACCGGGGAGCTGTTTTTT,CASRGGTNTGELFF
TRBD2,16,TRBJ2-1,NA,TRBV7-3,TGTGCCAGCAGCTTACTGCGTAGCGGGTCAACACATGAGCAGTTCTTC,CASSLLRSGSTHEQFF
NA,15,TRBJ2-1,NA,TRBV9,TGTGCCAGCAGCGTAGGGGGGCTACTTTACGATGAGCAGTTCTTC,CASSVGGLLYDEQFF
NA,15,TRBJ2-5,NA,TRBV4-1,TGCGCCAGCAGCCAAGAGGCAGGTGCTAAATGGACCCAGTACTTC,CASSQEAGAKWTQYF
TRBD1,15,TRBJ2-7,NA,TRBV14,TGTGCCAGCAGCTTGGACAGGGGGCCGGTCTACGAGCAGTACTTC,CASSLDRGPVYEQYF
NA,12,TRBJ1-2,NA,TRBV27,TGTGCCAGCAGCCCGGACAGCCGGGGCTACACCTTC,CASSPDSRGYTF
NA,12,TRBJ2-1,NA,TRBV7-9,TGTGCCAGCAGCTTTTCGGTAACTGAGCAGTTCTTC,CASSFSVTEQFF
TRBD2,17,TRBJ2-1,NA,TRBV19,TGTGCCAGTAGTATAGGGAGACTAGCGGGAGACTACAATGAGCAGTTCTTC,CASSIGRLAGDYNEQFF
NA,14,TRBJ2-3,NA,TRBV7-2,TGTGCCAGCAGCTTAGGACTCAGCACAGATACGCAGTATTTT,CASSLGLSTDTQYF
NA,14,TRBJ1-1,NA,TRBV7-9,TGTGCCAGCAGCGAGTCGGGGGTAGGCACTGAAGCTTTCTTT,CASSESGVGTEAFF
TRBD2,17,TRBJ2-2,NA,TRBV4-2,TGTGCCAGCAGCCTACGGACTAGCGTGTACCTCACCGGGGAGCTGTTTTTT,CASSLRTSVYLTGELFF
NA,15,TRBJ1-6,NA,TRBV5-1,TGCGCCAGCAGCTTGGCCAGCGCAGGGTATTCACCCCTCCACTTT,CASSLASAGYSPLHF
NA,13,TRBJ2-2,NA,TRBV10-1,TGCGCCAGCAGTGATAGGGGTTACGGGGAGCTGTTTTTT,CASSDRGYGELFF
NA,11,TRBJ1-4,NA,TRBV20-1,TGCAGTGCTAGAACGGATGAAAAACTGTTTTTT,CSARTDEKLFF
NA,16,TRBJ1-3,NA,TRBV9,TGTGCCAGCAGCGTAGGTCCAGGGCCATCTGGAAACACCATATATTTT,CASSVGPGPSGNTIYF
TRBD1,16,TRBJ2-4,NA,TRBV14,TGTGCCAGCAGCCAAGACCGGACAGGGGGCTGGGACATTCAGTACTTC,CASSQDRTGGWDIQYF
TRBD2,16,TRBJ2-7,NA,TRBV27,TGTGCCAGCACTTCCCTCTTGTCGGGACTACGTAACGAGCAGTACTTC,CASTSLLSGLRNEQYF
TRBD1,16,TRBJ1-1,once,TRBV18,TGTGCCAGCTCACTCGGGACAGGGTTAGAGAACACTGAAGCTTTCTTT,CASSLGTGLENTEAFF
TRBD1,15,TRBJ2-5,NA,TRBV2,TGTGCCAGCCCCCGGGACAGGGGGAGTCGAGAGACCCAGTACTTC,CASPRDRGSRETQYF
TRBD1,18,TRBJ1-3,NA,TRBV5-6,TGTGCCAGCAGCTTGCAGGGACAGGGACCCCTCTCTGGAAACACCATATATTTT,CASSLQGQGPLSGNTIYF
NA,16,TRBJ1-1,NA,TRBV11-2,TGTGCCAGCAGCTTACTCCCCGTCCGTATGAACACTGAAGCTTTCTTT,CASSLLPVRMNTEAFF
TRBD1,16,TRBJ2-3,NA,TRBV2,TGTGCCAGCAGCGGGGGGACAGGGGGACTCACAGATACGCAGTATTTT,CASSGGTGGLTDTQYF
NA,12,TRBJ1-2,NA,TRBV6-6,TGTGCCAGCAGTTCCGACACCTATGGCTACACCTTC,CASSSDTYGYTF
NA,15,TRBJ1-2,NA,TRBV7-3,TGTGCCAGCAGCCCCTCTCCCGGGAACCACTATGGCTACACCTTC,CASSPSPGNHYGYTF
NA,12,TRBJ2-7,NA,TRBV7-2,TGTGCCAGCGGGGTCGGGGTGAGGGAGCAGTACTTC,CASGVGVREQYF